These 7 T cell receptor beta chains were all obtained from the same sample, sequenced in a study of Ad26.COV2.S vaccination and SARS-CoV-2 variants. Assay used: immunoSEQ multiplex PCR; TCRdb lists only in-frame clones, some missing. The sample shows 450,000 to 550,000 clones, roughly nine tenths of them seen only once. Treatment of the sample: 15 to 20 received Ad26.COV2.S at low or high dose, single or two shots; roughly five received placebo; per-sample allocation not given. Following the first vaccine or placebo injection, samples were taken on day 63. Sequenced here: peripheral blood, sampled in a trial of Ad26.COV2.S vaccine versus placebo. Receptors originate from a person aged 18-60 years who received the Ad26.COV2.S COVID-19 vaccine or a placebo.

The chain joins TRBV15 to TRBJ1-2; possible D gene TRBD1, 5 bases. The CDR3 length is 15 residues. Looked up from germline, CDR1 is LNHNV and CDR2 is YYDKDF (reference sequence). Trimming took 0 bases from V and 8 from J, leaving 16 bases between them. This CDR3 is CATSREAGSMGGYTF. The CDR3 coding sequence is TGTGCCACCAGCAGAGAGGCAGGGTCGATGGGGGGCTACACCTTC.

The CDR3 loop reads CASSLVPSGGYNEQFF. In DNA form, the CDR3 reads TGCGCCAGCAGCTTGGTACCTAGCGGGGGTTACAATGAGCAGTTCTTC. The chain has TRBV5-1 and TRBJ2-1; 10 bases are a match to TRBD2. The CDR3 has 16 amino acids. With 0 bases clipped from V and 4 bases from J, the junction kept 4 bases outside the gene matches. Germline V CDR1 and CDR2: SGHRS, YFSETQ.

V and J are TRBV29-1 and TRBJ2-1; 7 bases match TRBD1. CDR1 and CDR2 (germline): SQVTM, ANQGSEA. V lost 6 bases and J lost 4; bases outside the gene matches: 6. This CDR3 contains 13 residues. In DNA form, the CDR3 reads TGCAGCGTAGCCGGGACAGAATACAATGAGCAGTTCTTC. Amino acid sequence: CSVAGTEYNEQFF.

The CDR3 is CASSQDLGRLPYEQYF. The CDR3 region has the DNA TGTGCCAGCAGCCAAGATTTGGGCAGGCTCCCCTACGAGCAGTACTTC. The chain uses TRBV14 and TRBJ2-7; D unclear. CDR3 length equals 16 residues. The V end lost 0 bases, the J end lost 2 bases, and 14 bases lay between the germline ends. Germline loops: CDR1 SGHDN, CDR2 FVKESK.

This clone was seen at least ten times. DNA for the CDR3: TGTGCCAGCAGCCACGGACGATCCACAGATACGCAGTATTTT. Its translation: CASSHGRSTDTQYF. The V gene is TRBV6-2 or TRBV6-3, the J gene TRBJ2-3, with D unresolved. Germline assignment: CDR1 MNHEY and CDR2 SVGEGT. The CDR3 has 14 amino acids. Trimming left V 6 bases short and J 2 bases short, with 12 bases between.

A word on this clone: Other DNA sequences from this sample encode an identical CDR3 as well. The V gene is TRBV7-9, the J gene TRBJ2-7; D is ambiguous. CDR1 and CDR2 from the germline V gene are SEHNR and FQNEAQ (reference sequence). This CDR3 has 12 residues. Between the trimmed V and J ends, which lost 5 bases and 1 base, there was a span of 6 bases. The CDR3: CASSLVSYEQYF. CDR3 nucleotide sequence: TGTGCCAGCAGCCTAGTATCCTACGAGCAGTACTTC.

The chain joins TRBV5-1 to TRBJ2-3; TRBD2 matches at 14 bases. The CDR3 is 19 amino acids. CDR1 and CDR2 (germline): SGHRS, YFSETQ. Germline trimming cut 5 bases from V and 1 base from J; bases unmatched to any gene: 12. This chain's CDR3 is CASSRQGLAGDIGTDTQYF. DNA for the CDR3: TGCGCCAGCAGTCGACAGGGACTAGCGGGAGATATTGGCACAGATACGCAGTATTTT.